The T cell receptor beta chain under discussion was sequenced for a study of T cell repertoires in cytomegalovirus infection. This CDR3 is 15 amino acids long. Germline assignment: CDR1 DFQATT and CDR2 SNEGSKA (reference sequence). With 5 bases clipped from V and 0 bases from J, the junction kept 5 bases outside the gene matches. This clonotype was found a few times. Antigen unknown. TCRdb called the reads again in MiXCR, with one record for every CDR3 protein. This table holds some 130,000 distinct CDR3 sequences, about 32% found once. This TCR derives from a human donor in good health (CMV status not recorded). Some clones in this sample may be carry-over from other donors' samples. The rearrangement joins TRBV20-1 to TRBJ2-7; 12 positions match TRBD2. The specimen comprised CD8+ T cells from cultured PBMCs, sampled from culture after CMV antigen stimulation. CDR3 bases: TGCAGTGCTCCCTCGACTAGCGGGGGCTCCTACGAGCAGTACTTC. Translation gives CSAPSTSGGSYEQYF.